These 7 T cell receptor beta chains were sequenced from one sample in a study of OX40 agonist ivuxolimab in advanced cancers. TCRdb's copy holds only in-frame clones and misses some; the assay was immunoSEQ multiplex PCR. The sample contains fewer than 30,000 clones, about nine tenths of which appear only once. The sequences come from CD4+ or CD8+ T cells sorted from blood, collected in a trial of the OX40 agonist ivuxolimab. These receptors originate from an adult with an advanced solid tumor such as melanoma, head and neck, liver or kidney cancer.

This clone occurred a few times. The chain links TRBV7-9 to TRBJ1-2; D unresolved. The CDR3 sequence is 15 residues long. Germline CDR1 and CDR2: SEHNR and FQNEAQ (reference sequence). V lost 1 base to trimming and J lost 4 bases, with 13 bases between them. This CDR3 is CASSLGVEALYGYTF. CDR3 coding DNA: TGTGCCAGCAGCTTAGGGGTCGAAGCGCTCTATGGCTACACCTTC.

The chain carries TRBV7-3 and TRBJ2-1; a weak D match, TRBD2 (7 bases). V was shortened by 5 bases and J by 7 bases, with 12 bases between the two germline ends. This CDR3 has 13 residues. The germline gives CDR1 SGHTA, CDR2 FQGTGA. CDR3 in DNA: TGTGCCAGCAGCGGGGGGGCCGGAAATGAGCAGTTCTTC. Amino acid sequence: CASSGGAGNEQFF. Full variable domain (rest looked up from reference TRBV7-3 and TRBJ2-1): GAGVSQTPSNKVTEKGKYVELRCDPISGHTALYWYRQSLGQGPEFLIYFQGTGAADDSGLPNDRFFAVRPEGSVSTLKIQRTERGDSAVYLCASSGGAGNEQFFGPGTRLTVL.

V is TRBV6-6 and J is TRBJ2-7; D is perhaps TRBD1 (6 bases). The V gene's germline CDR1 is MNHNY and CDR2 SVGAGI (reference sequence). V lost 7 bases and J 5 bases, leaving 15 bases between the germline ends. The CDR3 sequence is 13 residues long. The CDR3 DNA is TGTGCCAGCAACAATTTACAGGGCCACGAGCAGTACTTC. Translated, it gives CASNNLQGHEQYF.

The CDR3 spells CASSYDRPPYEQYF. CDR3 DNA: TGTGCCAGCAGTTACGACAGACCTCCCTACGAGCAGTACTTC. The chain employs TRBV6-5 and TRBJ2-7; D perhaps matches TRBD1 (5 bases). The CDR3 totals 14 residues. V dropped 2 bases and J dropped 2 bases, with 10 bases sitting between them. CDR1 MNHEY and CDR2 SVGAGI come from the germline V gene.

The V gene is TRBV5-1, the J gene TRBJ2-1; perhaps TRBD1 as D (6 bases). This CDR3 comprises 13 residues. V was pared by 2 bases and J by 9 bases, with 12 bases between. Germline loops: CDR1 SGHRS, CDR2 YFSETQ. The CDR3 DNA is TGCGCCAGCAGCTTCACAGGGTCAGGTGAGCAGTTCTTC. This gives the protein CASSFTGSGEQFF.

The V gene is TRBV6-1, the J gene TRBJ2-7, with D perhaps matching TRBD1 (5 bases). Trimming shortened V by 6 bases and J by 7 bases, and 10 bases separated the two germline ends. The CDR3 has 11 residues. From germline, CDR1 is MNHNS and CDR2 SASEGT. The CDR3 nucleotides are TGTGCCAGCAGGGACAACGGGGAGCAGTACTTC. Its translation is CASRDNGEQYF.

V is TRBV5-1 and J is TRBJ2-1; D possibly corresponds to TRBD2 (5 bases). The germline V gene has CDR1 SGHRS and CDR2 YFSETQ. Trimming removed 0 bases at V and 3 bases at J, with 7 bases between. The CDR3 is 14 residues long. The CDR3 loop reads CASSLEAVYNEQFF. The DNA for the CDR3 is TGCGCCAGCAGCTTGGAAGCGGTCTACAATGAGCAGTTCTTC.